This T cell receptor (beta chain) was sequenced in a study of control samples from healthy donors and cancer patients. Germline V gene sequence: CDR1 SNHLY, CDR2 FYNNEI. This CDR3 comprises 15 residues. V shed 4 bases, J shed 9 bases, and the junction held 9 bases outside the gene matches. Sequencing was performed with immunoSEQ multiplex PCR; in TCRdb, only in-frame clones are kept and a portion is missing. This sample has around 170,000 clones, with over 85% found just once. The sample consisted of blood. This TCR was sampled from a man aged 25-45 years in good health. The chain combines TRBV2 with TRBJ1-5, with TRBD1 matching over 10 bases. The CDR3 spells CASSVGQGPMLPQHF. The CDR3 DNA reads as TGTGCCAGCAGTGTGGGACAGGGGCCGATGTTGCCCCAGCATTTT.